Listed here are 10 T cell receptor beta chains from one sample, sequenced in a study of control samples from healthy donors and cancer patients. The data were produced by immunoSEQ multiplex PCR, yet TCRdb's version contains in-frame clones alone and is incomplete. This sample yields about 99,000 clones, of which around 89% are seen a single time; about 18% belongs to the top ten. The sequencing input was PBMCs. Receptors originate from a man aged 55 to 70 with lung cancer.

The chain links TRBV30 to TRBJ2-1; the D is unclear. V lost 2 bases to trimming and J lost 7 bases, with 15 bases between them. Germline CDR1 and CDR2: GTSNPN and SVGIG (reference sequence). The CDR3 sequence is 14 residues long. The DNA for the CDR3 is TGTGCCTGGAGTTCCGGGTTTACTAATAATGAGCAGTTCTTC. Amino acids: CAWSSGFTNNEQFF.

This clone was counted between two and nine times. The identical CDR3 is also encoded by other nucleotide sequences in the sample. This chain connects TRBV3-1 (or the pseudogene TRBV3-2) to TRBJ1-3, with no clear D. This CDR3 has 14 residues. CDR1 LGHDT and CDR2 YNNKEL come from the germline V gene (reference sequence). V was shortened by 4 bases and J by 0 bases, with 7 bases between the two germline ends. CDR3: CASSLLSSGNTIYF. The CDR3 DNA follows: TGTGCCAGCAGCCTGCTCAGCTCTGGAAACACCATATATTTT.

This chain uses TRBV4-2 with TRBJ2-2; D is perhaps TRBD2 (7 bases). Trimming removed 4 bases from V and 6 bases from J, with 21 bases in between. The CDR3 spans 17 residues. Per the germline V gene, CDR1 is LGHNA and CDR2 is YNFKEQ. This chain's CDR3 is CASSLGGSGGLAGELFF. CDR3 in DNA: TGTGCCAGCAGCCTCGGGGGTTCGGGGGGCCTGGCCGGGGAGCTGTTTTTT.

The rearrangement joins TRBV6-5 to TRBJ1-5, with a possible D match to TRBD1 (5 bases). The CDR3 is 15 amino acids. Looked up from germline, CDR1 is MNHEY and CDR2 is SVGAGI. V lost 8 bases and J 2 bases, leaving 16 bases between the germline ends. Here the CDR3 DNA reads TGTGCCAGCGTGAGAGTAGGGGACGGCAATCAGCCCCAGCATTTT. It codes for CASVRVGDGNQPQHF.

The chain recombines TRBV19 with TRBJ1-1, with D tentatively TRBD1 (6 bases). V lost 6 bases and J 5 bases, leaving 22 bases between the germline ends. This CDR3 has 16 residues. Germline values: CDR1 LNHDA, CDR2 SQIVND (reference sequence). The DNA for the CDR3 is TGTGCCAGTAGCTGGGGGGCAGGGTGGGTGGAGACTGAAGCTTTCTTT. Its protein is CASSWGAGWVETEAFF.

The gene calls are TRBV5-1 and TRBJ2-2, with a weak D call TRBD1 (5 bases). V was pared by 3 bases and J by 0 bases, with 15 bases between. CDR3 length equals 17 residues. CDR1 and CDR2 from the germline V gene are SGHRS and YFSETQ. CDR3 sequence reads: CASSSRFDRPNTGELFF. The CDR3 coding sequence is TGCGCCAGCAGCTCTCGATTCGACAGACCGAACACCGGGGAGCTGTTTTTT.

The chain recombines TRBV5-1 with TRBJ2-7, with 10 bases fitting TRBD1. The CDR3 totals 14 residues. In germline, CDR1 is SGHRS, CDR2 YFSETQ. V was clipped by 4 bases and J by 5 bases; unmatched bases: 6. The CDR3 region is CASSIGQGEDEQYV. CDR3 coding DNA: TGCGCCAGCAGCATTGGACAGGGGGAGGACGAGCAGTACGTC.

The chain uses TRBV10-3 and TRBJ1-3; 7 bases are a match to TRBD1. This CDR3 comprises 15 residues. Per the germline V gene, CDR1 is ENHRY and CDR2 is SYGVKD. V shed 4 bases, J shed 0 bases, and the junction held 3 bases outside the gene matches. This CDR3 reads CAISGGDSSGNTIYF. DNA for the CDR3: TGTGCCATCAGTGGGGGGGACAGCTCTGGAAACACCATATATTTT.

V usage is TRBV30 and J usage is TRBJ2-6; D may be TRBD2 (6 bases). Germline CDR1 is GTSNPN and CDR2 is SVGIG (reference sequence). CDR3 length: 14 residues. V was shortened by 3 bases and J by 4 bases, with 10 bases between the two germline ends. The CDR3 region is CAWRGAGGANVLTF. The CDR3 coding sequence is TGTGCCTGGAGAGGGGCGGGAGGGGCCAACGTCCTGACTTTC.

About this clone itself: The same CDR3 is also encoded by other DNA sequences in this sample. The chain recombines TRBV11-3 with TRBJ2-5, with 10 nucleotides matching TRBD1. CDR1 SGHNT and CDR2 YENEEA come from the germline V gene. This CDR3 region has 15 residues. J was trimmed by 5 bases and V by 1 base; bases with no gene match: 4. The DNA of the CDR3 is TGTGCCAGCAGCTTAGGACAGGGGGCGCGGGAGACCCAGTACTTC. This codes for CASSLGQGARETQYF.